This T cell receptor beta chain was documented in a study of regulatory T cells in long-lasting Graves disease. Study context: Antithyroid drugs had been taken by newly diagnosed Graves' patients for under 3 months. Study results and limitations: Newly diagnosed Graves' patients had higher TCR diversity than persistent ones.

This clonotype has only a few counts. Its antigen is unidentified. Described time point: newly diagnosed GD, antithyroid drugs for less than 3 months. The authors made the TCR library using RNA they extracted from PBMCs. Germline V CDR1 and CDR2: SGHRS, YFSETQ. The CDR3 is 17 residues long. Trimming pared 2 bases from V and 0 bases from J, leaving 15 bases between. With iRepertoire HTBI primers and Arm-PCR of CDR3 regions, TCR beta libraries were built. TCRdb itself ran the multiplex PCR reads through MiXCR, one entry per CDR3 protein. Of around 450,000 distinct CDR3 sequences listed, under 15% are singletons. These data were also reused for a study on T cells in Graves' hyperthyroidism and ophthalmopathy.

Specimen: peripheral blood mononuclear cells (PBMCs), collected at new diagnosis, from a patient treated with antithyroid drugs. The genes are TRBV5-1 and TRBJ2-1; maybe TRBD2 (7 bases). The TCR comes from a woman in her thirties with Graves disease. CDR3: CASSFLGGGSSYNEQFF. CDR3 bases: TGCGCCAGCAGCTTCCTTGGGGGCGGGAGCTCCTACAATGAGCAGTTCTTC.